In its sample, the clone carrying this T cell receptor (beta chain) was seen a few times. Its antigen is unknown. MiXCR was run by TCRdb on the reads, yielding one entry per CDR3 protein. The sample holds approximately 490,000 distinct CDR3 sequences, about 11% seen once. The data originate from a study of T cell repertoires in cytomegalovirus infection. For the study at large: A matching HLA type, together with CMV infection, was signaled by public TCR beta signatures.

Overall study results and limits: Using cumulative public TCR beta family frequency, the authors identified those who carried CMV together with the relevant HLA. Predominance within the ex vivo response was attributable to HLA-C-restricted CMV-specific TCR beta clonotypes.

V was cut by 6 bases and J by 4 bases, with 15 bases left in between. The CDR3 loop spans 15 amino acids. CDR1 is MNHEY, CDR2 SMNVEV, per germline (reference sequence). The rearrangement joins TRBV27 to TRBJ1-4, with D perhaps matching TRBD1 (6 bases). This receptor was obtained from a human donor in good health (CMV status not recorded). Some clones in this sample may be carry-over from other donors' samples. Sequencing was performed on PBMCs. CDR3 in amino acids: CASSPRQAFNEKLFF. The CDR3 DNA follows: TGTGCCAGCAGCCCAAGACAGGCCTTTAATGAAAAACTGTTTTTT.